These 18 T cell receptor beta chains were all obtained from the same sample, sequenced in a study of cytomegalovirus exposure and HLA in healthy donors. Primers: 60 Vbeta forward and 13 Jbeta reverse. The method was immunoSEQ multiplex PCR; TCRdb's version includes in-frame clones alone and lacks a portion of them. Of roughly 100,000 clones listed, around 73% are singletons. Sequenced: PBMCs. Receptors were obtained from a woman in her thirties or forties in good health and CMV-seronegative.

This rearrangement joins TRBV10-1 to TRBJ2-1, with 10 positions matching TRBD1. Germline-derived CDR1 and CDR2 are WNHNN and SYGVQD (reference sequence). J lost 6 bases, V lost 8 bases, and 13 bases had no gene match. This CDR3 spans 16 amino acids. The CDR3 here is CASGRGGQGVINEQFF. CDR3 DNA sequence: TGCGCCAGCGGACGGGGTGGACAGGGGGTAATCAATGAGCAGTTCTTC.

The rearrangement links TRBV7-2 to TRBJ1-1, with 8 nucleotides matching TRBD1. Per the germline V gene, CDR1 is SGHTA and CDR2 is FQGNSA. The CDR3 consists of 12 residues. V trimming: 5 bases; J trimming: 9 bases; junction bases outside the gene matches: 5. This chain's CDR3 is CASSIGQGQAFF. The DNA of the CDR3 is TGTGCCAGCAGCATCGGACAGGGCCAAGCTTTCTTT.

V and J are TRBV7-9 and TRBJ2-1, with D maybe TRBD1 (6 bases). This CDR3 comprises 17 residues. Germline V lookup: CDR1 SEHNR, CDR2 FQNEAQ (reference sequence). V lost 1 base to trimming and J lost 10 bases, with 23 bases between them. The CDR3 here is CASSLGFAGRAGVEQFF. CDR3 bases: TGTGCCAGCAGCTTAGGATTCGCGGGTCGGGCAGGGGTCGAGCAGTTCTTC.

Concerning this clone: Other DNA sequences in this sample translate to the same CDR3. The V call is TRBV19, the J call TRBJ2-2, with TRBD1 identical over 8 bases. Germline V CDR1 and CDR2: LNHDA, SQIVND (reference sequence). This CDR3 region has 13 residues. Trimming took 9 bases from V and 4 from J; bases not matched to a gene: 4. CDR3 sequence (DNA): TGTGCCAGCGACAGGGGAGGCACCGGGGAGCTGTTTTTT. Translating gives CASDRGGTGELFF.

CDR3 residues: CSVDTTGEGTEAFF. The CDR3, as DNA: TGCAGCGTTGATACGACAGGGGAAGGCACTGAAGCTTTCTTT. The chain has TRBV29-1 and TRBJ1-1, with 8 bases aligning to TRBD1. Germline CDR1 is SQVTM and CDR2 is ANQGSEA. Trimming at V came to 3 bases and at J to 4 bases, leaving 7 bases not matched to a gene. CDR3 length equals 14 residues.

The J gene is TRBJ2-4, the V gene TRBV6-1, with D perhaps TRBD2 (6 bases). The germline V gene encodes CDR1 MNHNS and CDR2 SASEGT. V was shortened by 7 bases and J by 8 bases, with 15 bases between the two germline ends. The CDR3 sequence is 13 residues long. The CDR3 loop reads CASIADLLDIQYF. In DNA form, the CDR3 reads TGTGCCAGCATAGCGGACCTCCTGGACATTCAGTACTTC.

V and J are TRBV28 and TRBJ2-3; TRBD2 matches 8 bases. This CDR3 region has 16 residues. After removal of 3 bases from V and 4 bases from J, the junction contained 9 bases not matched to a gene. The germline V gene encodes CDR1 MDHEN and CDR2 SYDVKM. The CDR3 here is CASSFPDLAGADTQYF. In DNA, the CDR3 is TGTGCCAGCAGTTTCCCCGATCTAGCGGGTGCAGATACGCAGTATTTT.

The rearrangement links TRBV10-2 to TRBJ2-1; tentatively, D is TRBD1 (6 bases). CDR3 length: 13 amino acids. CDR1 WSHSY and CDR2 SAAADI come from the germline V gene. Trimming cost V 7 bases and J 15 bases, with 22 bases left between them. The DNA of the CDR3 is TGCGCCAGCACCGAGGGTGGGGGCAGTTTTTCGTTCTTC. Translating it yields CASTEGGGSFSFF.

The chain combines TRBV25-1 with TRBJ1-2, with a possible D match to TRBD1 (5 bases). This CDR3 is built from 13 residues. With 5 bases removed from V and 4 bases from J, the gap between germline ends came to 11 bases. The V gene's germline CDR1 is MGHDK and CDR2 SYGVNS. The CDR3 sequence: CASSSGLRYGYTF. The CDR3 region has the DNA TGTGCCAGCAGTTCGGGACTCCGCTATGGCTACACCTTC.

V is TRBV6-1 and J is TRBJ1-6, with D hard to call. The germline V gene has CDR1 MNHNS and CDR2 SASEGT. The CDR3 covers 14 residues. The V gene lost 6 bases and the J gene lost 2 bases, with 8 bases spanning the gap. The CDR3 DNA reads TGTGCCAGCAGCTACAGAACCTATAATTCACCCCTCCACTTT. Residues: CASSYRTYNSPLHF.

The sample holds one count of this clone. The V call is TRBV6-1, the J call TRBJ2-4; 13 nucleotides align to TRBD2. This CDR3 comprises 16 residues. Germline V CDR1 and CDR2: MNHNS, SASEGT. Trimming removed 1 base from V and 8 bases from J; junction bases left unmatched: 5. As DNA, the CDR3 is TGTGCCAGCAGTGAAGTACTAGCGGGAGGGAGGGACATTCAGTACTTC. Residues: CASSEVLAGGRDIQYF.

This clone was detected only a few times. The CDR3, as DNA: TGCGCCAGCAGCCAAGCGGCAGGGAACCAGCCCCAGCATTTT. It encodes CASSQAAGNQPQHF. The rearrangement uses TRBV4-3 and TRBJ1-5, with D perhaps matching TRBD1 (5 bases). Trimming shortened V by 1 base and J by 7 bases, and 11 bases separated the two germline ends. Germline V gene sequence: CDR1 LGHNA, CDR2 YSLEER. The CDR3 spans 14 residues.

The V gene is TRBV6-5, the J gene TRBJ2-5; D might be TRBD2 (6 bases). The germline V and J ends were trimmed by 4 bases and 4 bases, with 10 bases remaining between them. The V gene's germline CDR1 is MNHEY and CDR2 SVGAGI. The CDR3 totals 13 residues. For the CDR3, the DNA is TGTGCCAGCAGTTTGGGGGGTCCAGAGACCCAGTACTTC. Translation: CASSLGGPETQYF.

CDR3 sequence: CASSLSGVSQETQYF. The DNA for the CDR3 is TGTGCCAGCAGTTTATCAGGGGTCAGCCAAGAGACCCAGTACTTC. The rearrangement links TRBV28 to TRBJ2-5; a weak D match, TRBD1 (6 bases). There are 15 residues in the CDR3. V was shortened by 1 base and J by 1 base, with 10 bases between the two germline ends. Germline V gene sequence: CDR1 MDHEN, CDR2 SYDVKM.

V and J are TRBV19 and TRBJ2-1; 11 nucleotides align to TRBD2. Trimming at V came to 6 bases and at J to 2 bases, leaving 0 bases not matched to a gene. CDR1 is LNHDA, CDR2 SQIVND, per germline (reference sequence). The CDR3 is 14 residues long. The CDR3 sequence: CASRGLAAYNEQFF. In DNA, the CDR3 is TGTGCCAGTAGGGGACTAGCGGCCTACAATGAGCAGTTCTTC.

This clone appeared once. The germline gene is not matched at one end of the junction; a read error may be the cause. Other DNA sequences of this sample code for an identical CDR3. This chain links TRBV27 with TRBJ2-1; the match to TRBD1 covers 12 bases. The CDR3 runs 16 residues. CDR1 and CDR2 from the germline V gene are MNHEY and SMNVEV (reference sequence). CDR3 amino acids: CASSLGTGGTYNEQFF. Written as DNA, the CDR3 is TGTGCTAGCAGTTTAGGGACAGGGGGCACCTACAATGAGCAGTTCTTC.

Remarks on this clone: Mismatch with germline at one junction end may stem from a read error. This sequence joins TRBV15 and TRBJ2-7, with 11 bases that match TRBD2. The length of the CDR3 is 13 residues. CDR1 and CDR2 from the germline V gene are LNHNV and YYDKDF (reference sequence). The CDR3 region is CAISLAGGREQYF. DNA for the CDR3: TGTGCCATCAGCCTAGCGGGAGGACGCGAGCAGTACTTC.

CDR3 residues: CASSGGVRSTDTQYF. The CDR3 nucleotides read TGTGCCAGCAGTGGGGGGGTCAGATCCACAGATACGCAGTATTTT. The rearrangement links TRBV2 to TRBJ2-3, with TRBD2 as a possible D gene (6 bases). The length of the CDR3 is 15 residues. V was pared by 4 bases and J by 2 bases, with 13 bases between. Germline assignment: CDR1 SNHLY and CDR2 FYNNEI.